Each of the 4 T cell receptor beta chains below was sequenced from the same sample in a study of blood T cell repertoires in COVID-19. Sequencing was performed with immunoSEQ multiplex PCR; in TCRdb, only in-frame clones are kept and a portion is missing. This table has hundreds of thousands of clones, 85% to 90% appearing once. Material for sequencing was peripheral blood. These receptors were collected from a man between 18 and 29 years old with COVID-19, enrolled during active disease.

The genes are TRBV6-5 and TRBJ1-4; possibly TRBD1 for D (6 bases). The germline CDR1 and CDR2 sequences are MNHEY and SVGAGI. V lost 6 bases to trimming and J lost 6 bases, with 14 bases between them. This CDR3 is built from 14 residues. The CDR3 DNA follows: TGTGCCAGCAGAGTCGGAAACAGGGATGAAAAACTGTTTTTT. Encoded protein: CASRVGNRDEKLFF.

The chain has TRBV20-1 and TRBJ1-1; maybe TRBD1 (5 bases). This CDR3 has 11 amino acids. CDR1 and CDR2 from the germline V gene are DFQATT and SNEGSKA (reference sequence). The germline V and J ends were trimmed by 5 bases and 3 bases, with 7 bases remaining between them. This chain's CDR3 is CSAQGDTEAFF. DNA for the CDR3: TGCAGTGCTCAGGGCGACACTGAAGCTTTCTTT.

Here the CDR3 DNA reads TGTGCCAGCAGCTTTCTCGGGACAGGTCCTAACTATGGCTACACCTTC. Translating it yields CASSFLGTGPNYGYTF. V is TRBV5-4 and J is TRBJ1-2; TRBD1 agrees at 8 bases. CDR3 length equals 16 residues. Germline assignment: CDR1 SGHNT and CDR2 YYREEE (reference sequence). The trim removed 2 bases at V and 0 bases at J, leaving 6 bases unmatched.

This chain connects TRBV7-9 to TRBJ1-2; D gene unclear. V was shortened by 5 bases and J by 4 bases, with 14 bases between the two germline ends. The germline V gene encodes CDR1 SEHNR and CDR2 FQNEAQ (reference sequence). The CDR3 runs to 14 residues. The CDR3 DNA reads TGTGCCAGCAGCCGAGCGACTTCCCTCTATGGCTACACCTTC. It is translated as CASSRATSLYGYTF.